This T cell receptor beta chain was identified in a study of neurological immune-mediated disorders. Overall study results and limits: Multiple sclerosis was found to have the least TCR clonal expansion, below healthy controls, and HTLV-1-associated myelopathy the most.

V lost 0 bases to trimming and J lost 10 bases, with 9 bases between them. Per germline, CDR1 KGHSH and CDR2 LQKENI. This CDR3 has 12 amino acids. PBMCs numbering 2 million and stored at -80 C yielded the unsorted libraries. TCRdb reprocessed the 5' RACE reads with MiXCR, giving one entry per CDR3 protein. The sample lists some 60,000 distinct CDR3 sequences; around 4.7% were seen once. This clonotype was counted ten times or more. The antigen is not known. The TCR was taken from a woman between 45 and 60 years old with multiple sclerosis. Sequencing was carried out using PBMCs. This chain uses TRBV18 with TRBJ1-1, with TRBD1 as a possible D gene (5 bases). DNA for the CDR3: TGTGCCAGCTCACCACCGGGGGTGGGAGCTTTCTTT. Translated, it gives CASSPPGVGAFF.